This passage covers 28 T cell receptor beta chains from one sample sequenced in a study of T-cell memory formation after mild COVID-19. In TCRdb, the 5' RACE reads were re-called with MiXCR into one record per CDR3 protein. Here the sample spans about 470,000 distinct CDR3 sequences, around 25% being singletons. Input material: PBMCs or a T cell subset sorted from them (not recorded which). The receptors stem from an adult woman who had mild COVID-19 (a few samples of this study predate the infection). Cell type and time point are not known.

V and J are TRBV7-6 and TRBJ2-5; 9 nucleotides agree with TRBD1. V was clipped by 5 bases and J by 5 bases; unmatched bases: 12. Germline CDR1 is SGHVS and CDR2 is FNYEAQ. The CDR3 has 16 amino acids. CDR3 in amino acids: CASSPLWDRVYETQYF. The CDR3 DNA is TGTGCCAGCAGCCCCCTCTGGGACAGGGTATATGAGACCCAGTACTTC. The entire variable domain, with the rest obtained from reference TRBV7-6 and TRBJ2-5, is as follows: GAGVSQSPRYKVTKRGQDVALRCDPISGHVSLYWYRQALGQGPEFLTYFNYEAQQDKSGLPNDRFSAERPEGSISTLTIQRTEQRDSAMYRCASSPLWDRVYETQYFGPGTRLLVL.

This clonotype has more than one count but fewer than ten. The chain carries TRBV4-2 and TRBJ2-1; D is perhaps TRBD2 (7 bases). The CDR3 consists of 17 residues. V was clipped by 3 bases and J by 5 bases, with 20 bases between them. From germline, CDR1 is LGHNA and CDR2 YNFKEQ. The chain's CDR3 is CASSHLGRGARDNEQFF. As DNA, the CDR3 is TGTGCCAGCAGCCATTTAGGGAGGGGGGCAAGGGACAATGAGCAGTTCTTC.

A few counts support this clonotype. The chain couples TRBV19 to TRBJ2-3, with a possible D match to TRBD2 (6 bases). Trimming removed 1 base from V and 2 bases from J, with 22 bases in between. The germline V gene has CDR1 LNHDA and CDR2 SQIVND (reference sequence). The length of the CDR3 is 19 residues. The CDR3 is CASSIGPAGHGRSTDTQYF. CDR3 bases: TGTGCCAGTAGTATAGGTCCAGCGGGCCACGGAAGATCCACAGATACGCAGTATTTT. Variable domain in full (rest from reference TRBV19 and TRBJ2-3): DGGITQSPKYLFRKEGQNVTLSCEQNLNHDAMYWYRQDPGQGLRLIYYSQIVNDFQKGDIAEGYSVSREKKESFPLTVTSAQKNPTAFYLCASSIGPAGHGRSTDTQYFGPGTRLTVL.

V and J are TRBV12-3 or TRBV12-4 and TRBJ2-3; D uncertain. Trimming shortened V by 0 bases and J by 1 base, and 14 bases separated the two germline ends. The CDR3 is made up of 17 amino acids. The CDR3, as DNA: TGTGCCAGCAGTTTAGCGCTAATGGCTAGGGGCACAGATACGCAGTATTTT. It yields the protein CASSLALMARGTDTQYF.

The rearrangement uses TRBV15 and TRBJ2-7; no clear D gene. This CDR3 has 14 amino acids. Germline CDR1 is LNHNV and CDR2 is YYDKDF (reference sequence). The V gene lost 0 bases and the J gene lost 0 bases, with 6 bases spanning the gap. CDR3 region: CATSRDAASYEQYF. The CDR3 DNA reads TGTGCCACCAGCAGAGATGCCGCCTCCTACGAGCAGTACTTC.

This clonotype was seen a few times. The genes are TRBV6-5 and TRBJ2-5; possibly TRBD2 for D (7 bases). With 6 bases removed from V and 1 base from J, the gap between germline ends came to 24 bases. The CDR3 spans 18 residues. Germline V gives CDR1 MNHEY, CDR2 SVGAGI. The CDR3 is CASSRGVSAGAGQETQYF. The CDR3 coding sequence is TGTGCCAGCAGCCGTGGAGTGAGTGCGGGGGCCGGCCAAGAGACCCAGTACTTC.

V gene TRBV4-1 combines with J gene TRBJ1-2; D unclear. The V and J ends lost 4 bases and 3 bases respectively, with 15 bases between them. The CDR3 length is 15 residues. Germline CDR1 is MGHRA and CDR2 is YSYEKL. CDR3 in DNA: TGCGCCAGCAGCCTTTTTGGGGAGGAGCACTATGGCTACACCTTC. Protein sequence: CASSLFGEEHYGYTF.

J is TRBJ2-6 and V is TRBV12-3 or TRBV12-4; the D is unclear. Trimming removed 3 bases at V and 0 bases at J, with 9 bases between. The CDR3 spans 16 residues. The CDR3 DNA is TGTGCCAGCAGTTTGCCCCTGGGCTCTGGGGCCAACGTCCTGACTTTC. Translating it yields CASSLPLGSGANVLTF.

This clonotype showed up just a few times. The chain combines TRBV6-4 with TRBJ2-7, with D possibly TRBD1 on 5 matching bases. Germline-derived CDR1 and CDR2 are MRHNA and SNTAGT. Trimming shortened V by 2 bases and J by 2 bases, and 16 bases separated the two germline ends. This CDR3 comprises 16 residues. The CDR3 loop is CASSDNRRQRPYEQYF. DNA of the CDR3: TGTGCCAGCAGTGACAACCGTCGACAGCGTCCCTACGAGCAGTACTTC.

The V call is TRBV4-1, the J call TRBJ1-4, with D unclear. The CDR3 length is 15 residues. Germline V gene data show CDR1 as MGHRA and CDR2 as YSYEKL. V lost 2 bases to trimming and J lost 8 bases, with 15 bases between them. This CDR3 reads CASSQPPGWWEKLFF. The CDR3 DNA reads TGCGCCAGCAGCCAACCCCCGGGCTGGTGGGAAAAACTGTTTTTT.

The J gene is TRBJ2-5, the V gene TRBV7-9, with D possibly being TRBD1 (5 bases). This CDR3 is 16 amino acids long. Germline assignment: CDR1 SEHNR and CDR2 FQNEAQ (reference sequence). Trimming stripped 0 bases from V and 1 base from J, with 12 bases between. For the CDR3, the DNA is TGTGCCAGCAGCTTAGCGTGGCAGGGCACCCAAGAGACCCAGTACTTC. Translating it yields CASSLAWQGTQETQYF.

V usage is TRBV27 and J usage is TRBJ2-1; D not certain. Trimming shortened V by 10 bases and J by 4 bases, and 14 bases separated the two germline ends. The CDR3 has 13 residues. From germline, CDR1 is MNHEY and CDR2 SMNVEV (reference sequence). CDR3 protein: CATALGPYNEQFF. CDR3 bases: TGTGCCACCGCCTTGGGCCCTTACAATGAGCAGTTCTTC.

The table lists this clonotype with a few counts. This chain uses TRBV5-4 with TRBJ2-3; D is uncertain. V was cut by 0 bases and J by 0 bases, with 8 bases left in between. This CDR3 spans 15 amino acids. The V gene's germline CDR1 is SGHNT and CDR2 YYREEE (reference sequence). CDR3: CASSLVQVSTDTQYF. CDR3 nucleotide sequence: TGTGCCAGCAGCTTGGTTCAGGTTAGCACAGATACGCAGTATTTT.

The V and J genes are TRBV14 and TRBJ2-1; D possibly corresponds to TRBD2 (6 bases). This CDR3 has 17 residues. V was cut by 1 base and J by 0 bases, with 13 bases left in between. From germline, CDR1 is SGHDN and CDR2 FVKESK. CDR3 loop: CASSQVGLRDSYNEQFF. CDR3 nucleotide sequence: TGTGCCAGCAGCCAAGTGGGGCTGCGGGACTCCTACAATGAGCAGTTCTTC.

This clonotype occurred a few times. This rearrangement joins TRBV14 to TRBJ2-7; the D gene could be TRBD1 or TRBD2 (5 bases each). V shed 1 base and J shed 5 bases, with 18 bases lying between them. The CDR3 has 16 residues. CDR1 and CDR2 (germline): SGHDN, FVKESK. CDR3 loop: CASSQARPGVGDEQYF. CDR3 DNA sequence: TGTGCCAGCAGCCAAGCTCGTCCCGGGGTGGGGGACGAGCAGTACTTC.

V gene TRBV6-2 or TRBV6-3 combines with J gene TRBJ2-3, with 12 bases identical to TRBD2. Germline V lookup: CDR1 MNHEY, CDR2 SVGEGT. The CDR3 extends over 15 amino acids. The trim removed 5 bases at V and 2 bases at J, leaving 2 bases unmatched. The CDR3 loop reads CASSPSGRATDTQYF. CDR3 coding DNA: TGTGCCAGCAGTCCTAGCGGGAGGGCCACAGATACGCAGTATTTT.

Many counts were recorded for this clonotype. The junction differs from germline at one of its ends, possibly a read error. V gene TRBV5-1 combines with J gene TRBJ1-1, with D maybe TRBD1 (5 bases). Per germline, CDR1 SGHRS and CDR2 YFSETQ. CDR3 size: 13 residues. Here the CDR3 reads CASSFTGNTEAFF. For the CDR3, the DNA is TGTGCCAGCAGCTTTACAGGGAACACTGAAGCTTTCTTT. Supplemented by reference TRBV5-1 and TRBJ1-1, the full variable domain reads KAGVTQTPRYLIKTRGQQVTLSCSPISGHRSVSWYQQTPGQGLQFLFEYFSETQRNKGNFPGRFSGRQFSNSRSEMNVSTLELGDSALYLCASSFTGNTEAFFGQGTRLTVV.

The rearrangement links TRBV20-1 to TRBJ2-5, with no clear D. Trimming shortened V by 3 bases and J by 0 bases, and 5 bases separated the two germline ends. This CDR3 is built from 12 residues. In germline, CDR1 is DFQATT, CDR2 SNEGSKA (reference sequence). The CDR3 bases are TGCAGTGCTAGGACATACCAAGAGACCCAGTACTTC. This sequence encodes CSARTYQETQYF.

This clonotype was seen a few times. The chain is built from TRBV6-5 and TRBJ2-1; D is perhaps TRBD2 (6 bases). Trimming took 0 bases from V and 5 from J, leaving 14 bases between them. The CDR3 is made up of 16 amino acids. Germline-derived CDR1 and CDR2 are MNHEY and SVGAGI. The CDR3 DNA sequence: TGTGCCAGCAGTTACTCGTCGGGACTCATCGACAATGAGCAGTTCTTC. This codes for CASSYSSGLIDNEQFF.

V usage is TRBV6-1 and J usage is TRBJ2-5; the match to TRBD2 covers 13 bases. The V and J ends lost 5 bases and 4 bases, in that order; junction bases with no gene match: 7. Germline-derived CDR1 and CDR2 are MNHNS and SASEGT. This CDR3 has 16 residues. CDR3 region: CASSLGTSGIGETQYF. Here the CDR3 DNA reads TGTGCCAGCAGTCTCGGGACTAGCGGGATAGGAGAGACCCAGTACTTC.

This clonotype was seen many times. This sequence joins TRBV6-2 or TRBV6-3 and TRBJ2-7; the D is unclear. The CDR3 sequence is 13 residues long. The V end was cut by 2 bases, the J end by 1 base, with 6 bases between. Looked up from germline, CDR1 is MNHEY and CDR2 is SVGEGT. The CDR3 DNA reads TGTGCCAGCAGTTACGGGATGTCCTACGAGCAGTACTTC. Its protein product is CASSYGMSYEQYF.

The chain carries TRBV11-2 and TRBJ2-5; D unclear. Germline lookup yields CDR1 SGHAT and CDR2 FQNNGV. This CDR3 contains 15 residues. Trimming shortened V by 1 base and J by 4 bases, and 13 bases separated the two germline ends. CDR3 DNA: TGTGCCAGCAGCTTAGGTCCCCCAGGACGAGAGACCCAGTACTTC. Residues: CASSLGPPGRETQYF. The full variable domain, its missing parts supplied by reference TRBV11-2 and TRBJ2-5, is EAGVAQSPRYKIIEKRQSVAFWCNPISGHATLYWYQQILGQGPKLLIQFQNNGVVDDSQLPKDRFSAERLKGVDSTLKIQPAKLEDSAVYLCASSLGPPGRETQYFGPGTRLLVL.

A few counts support this clonotype. The chain uses TRBV12-3 or TRBV12-4 and TRBJ2-5; 9 bases align to TRBD2. This CDR3 comprises 16 residues. The J segment lost 1 base and the V segment lost 8 bases, leaving 11 bases of the junction unmatched. The CDR3 protein is CASGGVAGDFQETQYF. The CDR3 nucleotides read TGTGCCAGCGGCGGAGTAGCGGGGGATTTCCAAGAGACCCAGTACTTC.

The rearrangement joins TRBV27 to TRBJ2-5; TRBD2 aligns across 7 bases. The CDR3 is 13 amino acids. Germline V lookup: CDR1 MNHEY, CDR2 SMNVEV (reference sequence). V was pared by 4 bases and J by 5 bases, with 4 bases of the junction left unmatched. CDR3 bases: TGTGCCAGCAGTTGGGCGGGGGTGGAGACCCAGTACTTC. It translates to CASSWAGVETQYF.

This rearrangement joins TRBV19 to TRBJ1-2, with D unclear. CDR3 length equals 16 residues. Trimming removed 5 bases at V and 7 bases at J, with 23 bases between. Germline assignment: CDR1 LNHDA and CDR2 SQIVND (reference sequence). As DNA, the CDR3 is TGTGCCAGTAGTCCCCGCTTTGTTATTCTGCCAGGTGGCTACACCTTC. It specifies CASSPRFVILPGGYTF.

This clonotype was observed a handful of times. The V gene is TRBV20-1, the J gene TRBJ1-4, with 8 bases lining up with TRBD1. CDR3 size: 14 residues. The trim removed 5 bases at V and 8 bases at J, leaving 10 bases unmatched. Germline V gives CDR1 DFQATT, CDR2 SNEGSKA (reference sequence). CDR3 in amino acids: CSALLPTGVEKLFF. CDR3 coding DNA: TGCAGTGCTCTACTTCCGACAGGGGTCGAAAAACTGTTTTTT.

The CDR3: CASTSVGGYTGIAKNIQYF. In DNA, the CDR3 is TGTGCCAGTACCTCAGTGGGGGGGTACACAGGTATAGCCAAAAACATTCAGTACTTC. V and J are TRBV7-9 and TRBJ2-4; 7 nucleotides match TRBD2. J gave up 0 bases and V 9 bases, and 20 bases lay outside the gene matches. The germline CDR1 and CDR2 sequences are SEHNR and FQNEAQ (reference sequence). The CDR3 is 19 residues long.

This clonotype was detected only a few times. The CDR3 region is CASSQGGVNTEAFF. CDR3 sequence (DNA): TGTGCCAGCAGCCAAGGAGGGGTGAACACTGAAGCTTTCTTT. The rearrangement uses TRBV3-1 and TRBJ1-1, with a possible D match to TRBD1 (5 bases). Trimming removed 1 base at V and 0 bases at J, with 6 bases between. The germline CDR1 and CDR2 sequences are LGHDT and YNNKEL (reference sequence). CDR3 length: 14 amino acids.